This T cell receptor beta chain was captured by sequencing in a study of T cells after yellow fever vaccination. Study observations and caveats: The booster response re-showed most primary clones: around 95% CD4, more than 70% CD8.

The sample holds a few counts of this clonotype. What it recognizes is unknown. The TCR cDNA carried a universal primer site and UMIs from 5'RACE template switching. From the 5' RACE reads, TCRdb called clonotypes with MiXCR, one entry per CDR3 protein. The data show 500,000 to 650,000 distinct CDR3 sequences, 10% to 15% seen once. The source material was PBMCs, sampled on the day of the yellow fever booster vaccination. The sequence derives from a man younger than 40 who received the YFV17D yellow fever vaccine.

The CDR3 DNA reads as TGTGCCAGCAGCTTCGGGGGAGCGTCAGGAGAGCAGTACTTC. Translated: CASSFGGASGEQYF. The chain carries TRBV7-8 and TRBJ2-7, with a weak D call TRBD2 (6 bases). The CDR3 has 14 residues. The germline gives CDR1 SGHVS, CDR2 FQNEAQ. The germline V and J ends were trimmed by 3 bases and 7 bases, with 16 bases remaining between them.